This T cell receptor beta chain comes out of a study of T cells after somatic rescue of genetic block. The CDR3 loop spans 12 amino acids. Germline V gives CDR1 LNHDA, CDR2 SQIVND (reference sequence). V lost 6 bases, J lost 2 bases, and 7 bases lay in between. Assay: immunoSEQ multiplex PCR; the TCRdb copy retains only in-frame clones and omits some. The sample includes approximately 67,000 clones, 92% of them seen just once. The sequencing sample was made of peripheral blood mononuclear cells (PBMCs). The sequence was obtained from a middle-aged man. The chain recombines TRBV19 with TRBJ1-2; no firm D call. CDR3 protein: CASRISNYGYTF. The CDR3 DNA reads TGTGCCAGTAGAATCAGCAACTATGGCTACACCTTC. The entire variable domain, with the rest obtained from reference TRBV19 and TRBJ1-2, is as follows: DGGITQSPKYLFRKEGQNVTLSCEQNLNHDAMYWYRQDPGQGLRLIYYSQIVNDFQKGDIAEGYSVSREKKESFPLTVTSAQKNPTAFYLCASRISNYGYTFGSGTRLTVV.